These 21 T cell receptor beta chains were sequenced from one sample in a study of T cells in Graves' hyperthyroidism and ophthalmopathy. Amplification of TCR beta CDR3 regions was performed using RNA transcripts as template. Initially, a first-round RT-PCR of the TCR CDR3 employed the HTBI primer set. From the multiplex PCR reads, TCRdb called clonotypes with MiXCR, one entry per CDR3 protein. In the table there are some 300,000 distinct CDR3 sequences, around a fifth of which are singletons. The source material was blood. The receptors shown here come from a man in his fifties or sixties with Graves' ophthalmopathy.

This clonotype was detected many times. This chain joins TRBV2 and TRBJ2-1; no reliable D call. V was trimmed by 0 bases and J by 6 bases, leaving 18 bases between them. The CDR3 runs to 17 residues. Germline assignment: CDR1 SNHLY and CDR2 FYNNEI. The CDR3 region is CASSEAQATQPLNEQFF. CDR3 coding DNA: TGTGCCAGCAGTGAAGCGCAAGCGACCCAGCCACTCAATGAGCAGTTCTTC.

About this clonotype itself: A read error may produce the germline difference seen at one junction end. The chain uses TRBV7-8 and TRBJ1-2, with TRBD1 matching 10 bases. Germline-derived CDR1 and CDR2 are SGHVS and FQNEAQ. The CDR3 extends over 16 amino acids. The CDR3 DNA reads as TGTGCCACCAGCACTGGGACAGGGGCCCCTAACTATGGCTACACCTTC. Amino acids: CATSTGTGAPNYGYTF.

Ten or more counts support this clonotype. The chain combines TRBV28 with TRBJ1-1; 10 bases map to TRBD1. The CDR3 consists of 13 residues. Looked up from germline, CDR1 is MDHEN and CDR2 is SYDVKM. Unmatched junction bases numbered 0, after V lost 5 bases and J lost 3 bases. Written as DNA, the CDR3 is TGTGCCAGCAGTGGGACAGGGGACACTGAAGCTTTCTTT. Translation gives CASSGTGDTEAFF.

The table lists this clonotype with many counts. This CDR3 is CASSQAVSGYTF. For the CDR3, the DNA is TGTGCCAGCAGCCAAGCAGTTAGTGGCTACACCTTC. The rearrangement links TRBV3-1 to TRBJ1-2; D unclear. V was cut by 1 base and J by 7 bases, with 7 bases left in between. There are 12 residues in the CDR3. CDR1 and CDR2 from the germline V gene are LGHDT and YNNKEL (reference sequence).

This clonotype was recorded a few times. The V gene is TRBV7-9, the J gene TRBJ2-7; 8 bases fit TRBD2. Germline CDR1 and CDR2: SEHNR and FQNEAQ (reference sequence). There are 16 residues in the CDR3. V lost 1 base and J lost 10; bases outside the gene matches: 15. The CDR3 DNA follows: TGTGCCAGCAGCTTAGACCGCGGGAGGAGCGGTAGGGACCAGTACTTC. Translating it yields CASSLDRGRSGRDQYF. The variable domain in full, completed from reference TRBV7-9 and TRBJ2-7, reads DTGVSQNPRHKITKRGQNVTFRCDPISEHNRLYWYRQTLGQGPEFLTYFQNEAQLEKSRLLSDRFSAERPKGSFSTLEIQRTEQGDSAMYLCASSLDRGRSGRDQYFGPGTRLTVT.

This clonotype was counted many times. This chain joins TRBV5-1 and TRBJ2-3; perhaps TRBD1 as D (5 bases). Trimming stripped 4 bases from V and 3 bases from J, with 9 bases between. The germline CDR1 and CDR2 sequences are SGHRS and YFSETQ. CDR3 length: 13 amino acids. The CDR3 bases are TGCGCCAGCAGCCAAGGACATACAGATACGCAGTATTTT. Its protein product is CASSQGHTDTQYF. The entire variable domain, with the rest obtained from reference TRBV5-1 and TRBJ2-3, is as follows: KAGVTQTPRYLIKTRGQQVTLSCSPISGHRSVSWYQQTPGQGLQFLFEYFSETQRNKGNFPGRFSGRQFSNSRSEMNVSTLELGDSALYLCASSQGHTDTQYFGPGTRLTVL.

The sample holds a few counts of this clonotype. V and J are TRBV7-3 and TRBJ2-1; 8 nucleotides match TRBD2. CDR1 and CDR2 from the germline V gene are SGHTA and FQGTGA. Trimming at V came to 5 bases and at J to 0 bases, leaving 9 bases not matched to a gene. CDR3 size: 17 residues. The CDR3 coding sequence is TGTGCCAGCAGCACCCGGACTAGCTGGAGCTCCTACAATGAGCAGTTCTTC. It specifies CASSTRTSWSSYNEQFF.

Only a few counts were recorded for this clonotype. The CDR3 loop reads CASSLGQGAMDEQYF. In nucleotides, the CDR3 is TGTGCCAGCAGCTTAGGACAGGGGGCCATGGACGAGCAGTACTTC. The J gene is TRBJ2-7, the V gene TRBV7-6; 10 nucleotides match TRBD1. V lost 1 base and J lost 5; bases outside the gene matches: 5. The CDR3 loop spans 15 amino acids. Per germline, CDR1 SGHVS and CDR2 FNYEAQ.

V is TRBV19 and J is TRBJ2-3, with no clear D. Per germline, CDR1 LNHDA and CDR2 SQIVND (reference sequence). CDR3 length: 13 amino acids. V lost 8 bases and J 4 bases, leaving 13 bases between the germline ends. The CDR3 protein is CASSSRAPDTQYF. The CDR3 nucleotides are TGTGCCAGTTCATCCCGTGCCCCAGATACGCAGTATTTT.

This clonotype was seen repeatedly, ten times or more. In DNA form, the CDR3 reads TGCAGTGTAGAACAAGGGACGTCATCCTACGAGCAGTACTTC. Translating it yields CSVEQGTSSYEQYF. The chain uses TRBV20-1 and TRBJ2-7, with D perhaps assigned TRBD1 or TRBD2 (5 bases each). CDR3 size: 14 residues. The germline CDR1 and CDR2 sequences are DFQATT and SNEGSKA (reference sequence). Trimming took off 7 bases at V and 1 base at J, with 17 bases between the two ends.

V is TRBV6-5 and J is TRBJ2-2; D is unclear. The V end lost 2 bases, the J end lost 7 bases, and 5 bases lay between the germline ends. The CDR3 contains 12 residues. The germline CDR1 and CDR2 sequences are MNHEY and SVGAGI. CDR3 coding DNA: TGTGCCAGCAGTTACGTGGGCGGGGAGCTGTTTTTT. It encodes CASSYVGGELFF.

At least ten counts were recorded for this clonotype. This chain joins TRBV29-1 and TRBJ2-7, with D possibly matching TRBD1 (5 bases). Per germline, CDR1 SQVTM and CDR2 ANQGSEA. The length of the CDR3 is 13 residues. Deletions cut 4 bases from V and 4 bases from J, with 14 bases between. CDR3 bases: TGCAGCGTTGGGGCAGGGTCCTCGTACGAGCAGTACTTC. Encoded protein: CSVGAGSSYEQYF.

This clonotype was counted between two and nine times. This rearrangement joins TRBV7-6 to TRBJ1-5, with a tentative D call TRBD1 (6 bases). Trimming stripped 11 bases from V and 3 bases from J, with 20 bases between. Germline assignment: CDR1 SGHVS and CDR2 FNYEAQ. This CDR3 contains 15 residues. The CDR3 region has the DNA TGTGCCTCCTTTTGTGAGGACAGCCCCAATCAGCCCCAGCATTTT. It yields the protein CASFCEDSPNQPQHF.

Many counts were recorded for this clonotype. The chain couples TRBV12-3 or TRBV12-4 to TRBJ1-2; D remains unclear. The V end was cut by 2 bases, the J end by 7 bases, with 11 bases between. This CDR3 has 13 residues. This chain's CDR3 is CASSLLPGPGYTF. The CDR3 bases are TGTGCCAGCAGTTTACTTCCGGGCCCTGGCTACACCTTC.

V is TRBV3-1 and J is TRBJ1-2, with TRBD1 identical over 8 bases. Losses at the gene ends were 1 base for V and 4 bases for J; bases not matched to a gene: 2. Germline CDR1 is LGHDT and CDR2 is YNNKEL (reference sequence). The CDR3 is 14 residues long. CDR3 nucleotide sequence: TGTGCCAGCAGCCAAGGGACAGGGCGCTATGGCTACACCTTC. It is translated as CASSQGTGRYGYTF.

The V and J genes are TRBV6-1 and TRBJ1-1; D is unresolved. This CDR3 contains 14 residues. CDR1 and CDR2 (germline): MNHNS, SASEGT. V lost 5 bases and J lost 4, with 14 bases in between. CDR3: CASSLTTLFTEAFF. The CDR3 coding sequence is TGTGCCAGCAGTTTAACGACCTTGTTCACTGAAGCTTTCTTT.

The chain employs TRBV28 and TRBJ2-7; D possibly corresponds to TRBD2 (5 bases). The ends were cut back, 7 bases at V and 6 bases at J, with 16 bases in the middle. Germline V gene sequence: CDR1 MDHEN, CDR2 SYDVKM. The CDR3 has 13 amino acids. CDR3 DNA: TGTGCCAGCAAGAGTAGCGTGACACGCGAGCAGTACTTC. It translates to CASKSSVTREQYF.

This clonotype has only a few counts. V usage is TRBV11-3 and J usage is TRBJ2-1, with TRBD2 as a possible D gene (6 bases). The germline gives CDR1 SGHNT, CDR2 YENEEA. There are 16 residues in the CDR3. V lost 3 bases, J lost 7 bases, and 19 bases lay in between. CDR3 in amino acids: CASSFWKTGAMNEQFF. The CDR3 DNA reads as TGTGCCAGCAGCTTTTGGAAAACGGGAGCAATGAATGAGCAGTTCTTC.

The V call is TRBV6-1, the J call TRBJ2-3, with 7 bases identical to TRBD2. V was clipped by 7 bases and J by 1 base; unmatched bases: 2. CDR1 MNHNS and CDR2 SASEGT come from the germline V gene. This CDR3 is 13 amino acids long. This CDR3 is CASNLAGTDTQYF. The CDR3 DNA reads TGTGCCAGCAACCTAGCGGGCACAGATACGCAGTATTTT.

The rearrangement uses TRBV12-3 or TRBV12-4 and TRBJ1-2; unclear D gene. This CDR3 is 12 amino acids long. With 6 bases removed from V and 3 bases from J, the gap between germline ends came to 8 bases. The CDR3 is CASSKSDYGYTF. The DNA of the CDR3 is TGTGCCAGCAGCAAGTCCGACTATGGCTACACCTTC.

Many counts were recorded for this clonotype. This chain uses TRBV11-2 with TRBJ2-3, with TRBD2 matching 8 bases. The germline CDR1 and CDR2 sequences are SGHAT and FQNNGV. The CDR3 loop spans 14 amino acids. Trimming removed 3 bases from V and 4 bases from J; junction bases left unmatched: 3. CDR3 loop: CASSFREGSDTQYF. CDR3 nucleotide sequence: TGTGCCAGCAGCTTCCGGGAGGGTTCAGATACGCAGTATTTT.